These 21 T cell receptor beta chains originate from one sample sequenced in a study of CD8+CD57+ T cells in acquired aplastic anemia. For sequencing, patients were chosen who had shown expansion of CD8+CD57+ cells by flow cytometry. Profiling of TCR beta VDJ combinations and CDR3 sequences used genomic DNA as template. Via MiXCR, TCRdb re-called the reads, giving one row per CDR3 protein. The sample comprises about 160,000 distinct CDR3 sequences, 71% of which are singletons, and around 45% rests with the top ten. The source material was sorted CD4+, CD8+, or CD8+CD57+ T cells (not recorded which) from PBMCs. The receptors were gathered from a human donor with aplastic anemia.

The rearrangement uses TRBV6-2 or TRBV6-3 and TRBJ1-2; D perhaps matches TRBD1 (5 bases). This CDR3 has 16 amino acids. In germline, CDR1 is MNHEY, CDR2 SVGEGT. Trimming took 5 bases from V and 2 from J, leaving 18 bases between them. The CDR3 DNA reads as TGTGCCAGCAGTCCCTTCCTACGCAGGGCGAACTATGGCTACACCTTC. Translating it yields CASSPFLRRANYGYTF.

This clonotype has ten or more counts. The chain is built from TRBV20-1 and TRBJ1-1; 8 bases are shared with TRBD1. The CDR3 runs 12 residues. J lost 5 bases, V lost 5 bases, and 4 bases had no gene match. Germline CDR1 and CDR2: DFQATT and SNEGSKA (reference sequence). The CDR3 nucleotides read TGCAGTGCTGCAGGGGGCACGACTGAAGCTTTCTTT. Its translation is CSAAGGTTEAFF.

This rearrangement joins TRBV7-2 to TRBJ2-7; possible D gene TRBD2, 6 bases. The CDR3 consists of 15 residues. In germline, CDR1 is SGHTA, CDR2 FQGNSA. Trimming removed 6 bases from V and 1 base from J, with 16 bases in between. In DNA, the CDR3 is TGTGCCAGCAGTCCACCGCGGGACCGATCCTACGAGCAGTACTTC. Translated: CASSPPRDRSYEQYF.

In its sample, this clonotype was seen a few times. The chain employs TRBV20-1 and TRBJ2-2, with TRBD1 matching over 11 bases. V shed 1 base and J 10 bases; nucleotides not matched to a gene: 8. This CDR3 comprises 15 residues. Germline loops: CDR1 DFQATT, CDR2 SNEGSKA (reference sequence). The CDR3 DNA reads as TGCAGTGCTAGAGGGGACAGGGGGATTCTAGAGGAGCTGTTTTTT. Translation gives CSARGDRGILEELFF.

The chain links TRBV7-9 to TRBJ2-7; D is tentatively TRBD1 or TRBD2 (5 bases each). Trimming pared 7 bases from V and 1 base from J, leaving 14 bases between. Germline values: CDR1 SEHNR, CDR2 FQNEAQ (reference sequence). The CDR3 consists of 14 residues. DNA of the CDR3: TGTGCCAGCAACGCGCCGGGGCAGTCCTACGAGCAGTACTTC. Its protein is CASNAPGQSYEQYF.

V usage is TRBV7-9 and J usage is TRBJ2-3; TRBD1 matches at 8 bases. Germline V gene lookup returns CDR1 SEHNR and CDR2 FQNEAQ (reference sequence). Trimming at V came to 4 bases and at J to 2 bases, leaving 5 bases not matched to a gene. The CDR3 sequence is 15 residues long. CDR3 residues: CASSSTGAHTDTQYF. The CDR3 DNA reads TGTGCCAGCAGCTCGACAGGGGCTCACACAGATACGCAGTATTTT.

This clonotype came up many times. V is TRBV19 and J is TRBJ1-1, with D hard to call. Germline V gives CDR1 LNHDA, CDR2 SQIVND (reference sequence). V was clipped by 6 bases and J by 2 bases, with 10 bases between them. The CDR3 totals 13 residues. The DNA of the CDR3 is TGTGCCAGTAGCTACTTCCATAACACTGAAGCTTTCTTT. Translating it yields CASSYFHNTEAFF. Complete variable domain (other parts from reference TRBV19 and TRBJ1-1): DGGITQSPKYLFRKEGQNVTLSCEQNLNHDAMYWYRQDPGQGLRLIYYSQIVNDFQKGDIAEGYSVSREKKESFPLTVTSAQKNPTAFYLCASSYFHNTEAFFGQGTRLTVV.

The gene calls are TRBV15 and TRBJ1-2; tentative D call: TRBD1 (6 bases). Germline V gene sequence: CDR1 LNHNV, CDR2 YYDKDF (reference sequence). V lost 2 bases to trimming and J lost 6 bases, with 10 bases between them. The CDR3 is 13 amino acids. The CDR3 sequence: CATSRTGYNGYTF. The CDR3 nucleotides are TGTGCCACCAGCAGAACAGGGTACAATGGCTACACCTTC.

CDR3 residues: CSARPSSTDTQYF. CDR3 bases: TGCAGTGCTAGACCAAGTAGCACAGATACGCAGTATTTT. V usage is TRBV20-1 and J usage is TRBJ2-3; no reliable D call. Trimming removed 2 bases at V and 0 bases at J, with 6 bases between. From germline, CDR1 is DFQATT and CDR2 SNEGSKA (reference sequence). The CDR3 runs to 13 residues.

V gene TRBV20-1 combines with J gene TRBJ2-5; D is perhaps TRBD2 (7 bases). In germline, CDR1 is DFQATT, CDR2 SNEGSKA (reference sequence). CDR3 length equals 13 residues. V dropped 0 bases and J dropped 7 bases, with 12 bases sitting between them. CDR3: CSARDLGGGTQYF. The CDR3 nucleotides are TGCAGTGCTAGAGACTTGGGAGGGGGGACCCAGTACTTC.

This clonotype was counted between two and nine times. The chain has TRBV24-1 and TRBJ2-5; maybe TRBD1 (6 bases). The germline V and J ends were trimmed by 5 bases and 3 bases, with 24 bases remaining between them. This CDR3 is built from 18 residues. Per the germline V gene, CDR1 is KGHDR and CDR2 is SFDVKD. The CDR3 bases are TGTGCCACCAGTGGTCCAGGGGCCATCCCCCCTGGAGAAGAGACCCAGTACTTC. Translated: CATSGPGAIPPGEETQYF.

This clonotype was seen once. The chain combines TRBV7-9 with TRBJ1-4; D is uncertain. The CDR3 has 14 residues. Trimming shortened V by 0 bases and J by 5 bases, and 7 bases separated the two germline ends. Germline V gives CDR1 SEHNR, CDR2 FQNEAQ (reference sequence). CDR3 residues: CASSLAAENEKLFF. In DNA form, the CDR3 reads TGTGCCAGCAGCTTAGCTGCGGAGAATGAAAAACTGTTTTTT. Using reference TRBV7-9 and TRBJ1-4 for the parts outside the CDR3, the full variable domain is DTGVSQNPRHKITKRGQNVTFRCDPISEHNRLYWYRQTLGQGPEFLTYFQNEAQLEKSRLLSDRFSAERPKGSFSTLEIQRTEQGDSAMYLCASSLAAENEKLFFGSGTQLSVL.

The chain links TRBV29-1 to TRBJ2-5; 7 bases align to TRBD1. CDR1 is SQVTM, CDR2 ANQGSEA, per germline. CDR3 length equals 13 residues. The V segment lost 3 bases and the J segment 1 base; nucleotides outside the gene matches: 2. Here the CDR3 reads CSVDGDSQETQYF. The DNA of the CDR3 is TGCAGCGTTGACGGGGACAGCCAAGAGACCCAGTACTTC.

The chain carries TRBV5-1 and TRBJ1-1, with D tentatively TRBD1 (5 bases). V lost 3 bases, J lost 5 bases, and 11 bases lay in between. The germline V gene encodes CDR1 SGHRS and CDR2 YFSETQ. The CDR3 runs 13 residues. Written as DNA, the CDR3 is TGCGCCAGCAGCTGGGTCAGGGAGACTGAAGCTTTCTTT. This gives the protein CASSWVRETEAFF.

The chain links TRBV5-1 to TRBJ2-1; D is tentatively TRBD1 or TRBD2 (5 bases each). V shed 3 bases and J shed 3 bases, with 19 bases lying between them. CDR1 and CDR2 from the germline V gene are SGHRS and YFSETQ. The length of the CDR3 is 17 residues. CDR3 DNA sequence: TGCGCCAGCAGCTCCTTAGGGCGAGGGGACCTCTACAATGAGCAGTTCTTC. Translated, it gives CASSSLGRGDLYNEQFF. The entire variable domain, with the rest obtained from reference TRBV5-1 and TRBJ2-1, is as follows: KAGVTQTPRYLIKTRGQQVTLSCSPISGHRSVSWYQQTPGQGLQFLFEYFSETQRNKGNFPGRFSGRQFSNSRSEMNVSTLELGDSALYLCASSSLGRGDLYNEQFFGPGTRLTVL.

The sample holds a few counts of this clonotype. This chain uses TRBV10-3 with TRBJ2-5, with D uncertain. Trimming left V 8 bases short and J 3 bases short, with 13 bases between. The CDR3 is made up of 13 amino acids. CDR1 is ENHRY, CDR2 SYGVKD, per germline. The CDR3 region is CAIGGQQKETQYF. As DNA, the CDR3 is TGTGCCATCGGTGGTCAGCAAAAAGAGACCCAGTACTTC.

The chain employs TRBV24-1 and TRBJ2-1, with 11 bases that match TRBD2. The germline V gene encodes CDR1 KGHDR and CDR2 SFDVKD. The junction had 4 bases not matched to a gene; V was cut back by 3 bases and J by 4 bases. This CDR3 comprises 16 residues. In nucleotides, the CDR3 is TGTGCCACCAGTGATACGACTAGCGGGACTTACAATGAGCAGTTCTTC. This encodes CATSDTTSGTYNEQFF.

The chain joins TRBV10-1 to TRBJ2-1, with a possible D match to TRBD2 (5 bases). This CDR3 comprises 14 residues. V lost 6 bases and J lost 6, with 15 bases in between. Germline CDR1 and CDR2: WNHNN and SYGVQD (reference sequence). CDR3 region: CASSRGSNSNEQFF. As DNA, the CDR3 is TGCGCCAGCAGCAGAGGGAGCAATTCCAATGAGCAGTTCTTC.

This chain links TRBV15 with TRBJ1-5; D is unresolved. CDR1 and CDR2 (germline): LNHNV, YYDKDF (reference sequence). V lost 5 bases and J lost 7, with 15 bases in between. This CDR3 comprises 14 residues. The CDR3 spells CATSGRRGVQPQHF. The CDR3 nucleotides read TGTGCCACCAGCGGCAGGCGTGGCGTACAGCCCCAGCATTTT.

This clonotype has only a few counts. The chain links TRBV25-1 to TRBJ1-6; TRBD1 matches at 8 bases. Germline CDR1 and CDR2: MGHDK and SYGVNS. J was trimmed by 10 bases and V by 6 bases; bases with no gene match: 8. CDR3 size: 14 residues. The CDR3 spells CASSIGTGGSPLHF. Written as DNA, the CDR3 is TGTGCCAGCAGCATAGGGACAGGCGGCTCACCCCTCCACTTT.

This chain uses TRBV5-1 with TRBJ2-2; 8 bases fit TRBD2. The CDR3 length is 15 residues. Germline V gene sequence: CDR1 SGHRS, CDR2 YFSETQ. V gave up 4 bases and J gave up 2 bases; unmatched junction bases: 4. The CDR3 coding sequence is TGCGCCAGCAGCCTTAGCGGGGCTAACACCGGGGAGCTGTTTTTT. Translating it yields CASSLSGANTGELFF.